This TCR beta chain stems from a study of T-cell memory formation after mild COVID-19. The 5'RACE method, run with constant-segment primers, produced TCR alpha and TCR beta cDNA libraries (carrying sample barcodes and UMIs). Via MiXCR, TCRdb re-called the 5' RACE reads, giving one row per CDR3 protein. The data show fewer than 300,000 distinct CDR3 sequences, 16% seen once. Germline V CDR1 and CDR2: SGHDT, YYEEEE. This CDR3 comprises 14 residues. V was shortened by 0 bases and J by 5 bases, with 11 bases between the two germline ends. Whole-study findings and limits: Memory sampled before infection contained some responding clones, suggesting cross-reactive memory joined. Contracting CD4+ clones were located mainly in CM and EM, and CD8+ clones in EMRA. CD4+ bias marked clones expanding day 15 to 37, unlike balanced contracting clones.

With regard to this clonotype: What it recognizes is unknown.

V gene TRBV5-6 combines with J gene TRBJ2-5; D is unresolved. The receptor was derived from a man between 18 and 29 years old who had mild COVID-19 (a few samples of this study predate the infection). Cell type and time point are not known. Sequenced material: PBMCs or a T cell subset sorted from them (not recorded which). CDR3 sequence reads: CASSLAIFGETQYF. CDR3 sequence (DNA): TGTGCCAGCAGCTTGGCCATATTTGGGGAGACCCAGTACTTC. The complete variable domain, with remaining parts taken from reference TRBV5-6 and TRBJ2-5, reads DAGVTQSPTHLIKTRGQQVTLRCSPKSGHDTVSWYQQALGQGPQFIFQYYEEEERQRGNFPDRFSGHQFPNYSSELNVNALLLGDSALYLCASSLAIFGETQYFGPGTRLLVL.